This T cell receptor beta chain was captured by sequencing in a study of read filtering for tumor transcriptome and immune sequencing. About the study: After DNase treatment, RNA was made into whole-transcriptome libraries.

The CDR3 has 14 amino acids. Losses at the gene ends were 2 bases for V and 5 bases for J; bases not matched to a gene: 3. CDR1 and CDR2 (germline): KGHSH, LQKENI. Molecular barcoded adaptors covering alpha/delta and beta/gamma chains were used on about 0.4 ug RNA. TCRdb itself ran the reads through MiXCR, one entry per CDR3 protein. The repertoire holds approximately 59,000 distinct CDR3 sequences, with 9% to 15% as singletons. This clonotype showed up many times. Its antigen is not identified. At the time of active disease, bone marrow was collected from every patient. Broader study findings: Without single-read clonotypes, shared clonotype proportions correlated more between IR-seq and RNA-seq.

Sequencing was carried out using a population of CD138-negative cells sorted from bone marrow. The genes are TRBV18 and TRBJ2-7; 10 nucleotides line up with TRBD1. This TCR was sampled from a donor aged 40 or over with multiple myeloma. The CDR3 DNA reads as TGTGCCAGCTCACCAGGGACAGGGGTCAACGAGCAGTACTTC. This translates into CASSPGTGVNEQYF.